These 26 T cell receptor beta chains came from one sample sequenced in a study of cytomegalovirus exposure and HLA in healthy donors. Primers included in the PCR were 60 Vbeta and 13 Jbeta primers. Only in-frame clones appear in the TCRdb table, and some are missing; sequencing was by immunoSEQ multiplex PCR. This table has about 240,000 clones, 70% to 90% appearing once. Sequencing was done on a sample of PBMCs. Receptors originate from a woman aged 55-69 years in good health and CMV-seropositive.

This chain joins TRBV6-1 and TRBJ2-6, with a tentative D call TRBD1 (6 bases). The CDR3 length is 17 residues. V lost 4 bases to trimming and J lost 0 bases, with 13 bases between them. Germline loops: CDR1 MNHNS, CDR2 SASEGT. In DNA, the CDR3 is TGTGCCAGCAGTGCCCAGGGGCGCAGCTCTGGGGCCAACGTCCTGACTTTC. Its protein is CASSAQGRSSGANVLTF.

The V call is TRBV4-2, the J call TRBJ2-7; TRBD2 might be the D (5 bases). Germline V gene lookup returns CDR1 LGHNA and CDR2 YNFKEQ. Trimming left V 0 bases short and J 6 bases short, with 15 bases between. This CDR3 has 15 residues. The DNA for the CDR3 is TGTGCCAGCAGCCAAGAGTCCGCCCTAGCATCCGAGCAGTACTTC. Translated: CASSQESALASEQYF.

This clone was detected a few times. This chain uses TRBV7-9 with TRBJ2-1; 8 positions match TRBD2. J lost 5 bases, V lost 6 bases, and 6 bases had no gene match. CDR1 and CDR2 from the germline V gene are SEHNR and FQNEAQ (reference sequence). The CDR3 is 14 amino acids. DNA for the CDR3: TGTGCCAGCAGAATAGCGGGAAGCGACAATGAGCAGTTCTTC. Translating gives CASRIAGSDNEQFF.

This chain uses TRBV5-1 with TRBJ2-1, with D perhaps matching TRBD2 (7 bases). The CDR3 is 15 amino acids. V dropped 0 bases and J dropped 5 bases, with 12 bases sitting between them. Per germline, CDR1 SGHRS and CDR2 YFSETQ. The CDR3 DNA reads TGCGCCAGCAGCTTGGAGGCGGGGGCCGACAATGAGCAGTTCTTC. Its protein product is CASSLEAGADNEQFF.

Here the CDR3 reads CASSFGSGETQYF. CDR3 DNA: TGTGCCAGCAGCTTCGGGAGCGGAGAGACCCAGTACTTC. V gene TRBV7-3 combines with J gene TRBJ2-5; D is possibly TRBD2 (6 bases). The length of the CDR3 is 13 residues. V was pared by 3 bases and J by 4 bases, with 9 bases between. Germline lookup yields CDR1 SGHTA and CDR2 FQGTGA.

This clone appeared once. J is TRBJ2-7 and V is TRBV6-1; 7 positions agree with TRBD1. Germline V gene lookup returns CDR1 MNHNS and CDR2 SASEGT. The CDR3 is made up of 13 amino acids. Trimming removed 6 bases from V and 3 bases from J; junction bases left unmatched: 5. The CDR3 here is CASRKTGLYEQYF. The DNA of the CDR3 is TGTGCCAGCAGGAAGACAGGGCTCTACGAGCAGTACTTC.

This chain joins TRBV27 and TRBJ2-1, with 10 bases aligning to TRBD2. Looked up from germline, CDR1 is MNHEY and CDR2 is SMNVEV (reference sequence). V gave up 5 bases and J gave up 0 bases; unmatched junction bases: 13. The CDR3 sequence is 19 residues long. The CDR3 loop is CASSRKLTSGLSSYNEQFF. DNA for the CDR3: TGTGCCAGCAGTAGAAAGTTGACTAGCGGGCTTAGCTCCTACAATGAGCAGTTCTTC.

The gene calls are TRBV4-1 and TRBJ2-1; D might be TRBD2 (6 bases). Germline V gene data show CDR1 as MGHRA and CDR2 as YSYEKL. This CDR3 spans 14 amino acids. V was cut by 4 bases and J by 8 bases, with 15 bases left in between. The CDR3 nucleotides read TGCGCCAGCAGCCGCATGACTAGTTTCGATGAGCAGTTCTTC. It is translated as CASSRMTSFDEQFF.

The chain combines TRBV19 with TRBJ1-2, with D tentatively TRBD1 (5 bases). V gave up 1 base and J gave up 5 bases, with 11 bases separating them. The CDR3 length is 14 residues. Germline V lookup: CDR1 LNHDA, CDR2 SQIVND (reference sequence). In nucleotides, the CDR3 is TGTGCCAGTAGTATAGCGACAGTACCTTATGGCTACACCTTC. As protein: CASSIATVPYGYTF.

The chain is built from TRBV5-1 and TRBJ1-2, with 12 positions matching TRBD1. V lost 5 bases to trimming and J lost 8 bases; unmatched junction nucleotides: 7. The CDR3 consists of 14 residues. The germline gives CDR1 SGHRS, CDR2 YFSETQ. In nucleotides, the CDR3 is TGCGCCAGCAGTCCGGGACAGGGGGCGCTAGGCTACACCTTC. Amino acid sequence: CASSPGQGALGYTF.

The chain combines TRBV11-3 with TRBJ2-5; 9 bases line up with TRBD2. Germline assignment: CDR1 SGHNT and CDR2 YENEEA. The V and J ends lost 5 bases and 5 bases, in that order; junction bases with no gene match: 3. The CDR3 consists of 13 residues. The CDR3 nucleotides are TGTGCCAGCAGCACAACTAGCGGGGAGACCCAGTACTTC. Amino acid sequence: CASSTTSGETQYF. Looking up the rest from reference TRBV11-3 and TRBJ2-5 gives the full variable domain: EAGVVQSPRYKIIEKKQPVAFWCNPISGHNTLYWYLQNLGQGPELLIRYENEEAVDDSQLPKDRFSAERLKGVDSTLKIQPAELGDSAVYLCASSTTSGETQYFGPGTRLLVL.

This rearrangement joins TRBV28 to TRBJ1-5; no clear D. Looked up from germline, CDR1 is MDHEN and CDR2 is SYDVKM. The CDR3 spans 14 residues. With 8 bases removed from V and 7 bases from J, the gap between germline ends came to 18 bases. CDR3 in DNA: TGTGCCAGCTGGAAGTACTCCTCCGGGCAGCCCCAGCATTTT. Translating it yields CASWKYSSGQPQHF.

The rearrangement links TRBV18 to TRBJ1-5; D remains unclear. Germline-derived CDR1 and CDR2 are KGHSH and LQKENI. This CDR3 is 15 amino acids long. V lost 5 bases and J 0 bases, leaving 11 bases between the germline ends. DNA of the CDR3: TGTGCCAGCTCAGAGGAGGGCTATAGCAATCAGCCCCAGCATTTT. Translation: CASSEEGYSNQPQHF. Full variable domain (rest looked up from reference TRBV18 and TRBJ1-5): NAGVMQNPRHLVRRRGQEARLRCSPMKGHSHVYWYRQLPEEGLKFMVYLQKENIIDESGMPKERFSAEFPKEGPSILRIQQVVRGDSAAYFCASSEEGYSNQPQHFGDGTRLSIL.

The gene calls are TRBV10-3 and TRBJ2-2, with D possibly being TRBD2 (5 bases). The CDR3 runs to 15 residues. The V gene's germline CDR1 is ENHRY and CDR2 SYGVKD. The ends were cut back, 6 bases at V and 0 bases at J, with 11 bases in the middle. CDR3 nucleotide sequence: TGTGCCATCAGCTGGAGCGGTGCGAACACCGGGGAGCTGTTTTTT. This codes for CAISWSGANTGELFF.

The J gene is TRBJ1-1, the V gene TRBV5-6; 7 bases match TRBD1. This CDR3 has 11 amino acids. V was pared by 4 bases and J by 8 bases, with 2 bases of the junction left unmatched. Germline CDR1 reads SGHDT; CDR2 reads YYEEEE. As DNA, the CDR3 is TGTGCCAGCAGCCTGGACAGGGAAGCTTTCTTT. Translated, it gives CASSLDREAFF. The full variable domain, rest sourced from reference TRBV5-6 and TRBJ1-1, is DAGVTQSPTHLIKTRGQQVTLRCSPKSGHDTVSWYQQALGQGPQFIFQYYEEEERQRGNFPDRFSGHQFPNYSSELNVNALLLGDSALYLCASSLDREAFFGQGTRLTVV.

The chain has TRBV5-1 and TRBJ2-6; D uncertain. Trimming removed 2 bases at V and 0 bases at J, with 6 bases between. This CDR3 region has 15 residues. CDR1 and CDR2 from the germline V gene are SGHRS and YFSETQ. CDR3 coding DNA: TGCGCCAGCAGCTTCCCCGTCTCTGGGGCCAACGTCCTGACTTTC. Amino acid sequence: CASSFPVSGANVLTF. The full variable domain, with the rest looked up from reference TRBV5-1 and TRBJ2-6, is KAGVTQTPRYLIKTRGQQVTLSCSPISGHRSVSWYQQTPGQGLQFLFEYFSETQRNKGNFPGRFSGRQFSNSRSEMNVSTLELGDSALYLCASSFPVSGANVLTFGAGSRLTVL.

The rearrangement links TRBV5-1 to TRBJ2-2, with D perhaps matching TRBD2 (7 bases). Per germline, CDR1 SGHRS and CDR2 YFSETQ. The CDR3 length is 16 residues. The V and J ends lost 4 bases and 4 bases respectively, with 17 bases between them. The CDR3 DNA follows: TGCGCCAGCAGCGTTAGGGGGGGTGCGGGCACCGGGGAGCTGTTTTTT. Its protein product is CASSVRGGAGTGELFF.

This clone appeared a few times. The chain is built from TRBV7-3 and TRBJ1-5; D is undetermined. CDR3 length equals 16 residues. Per germline, CDR1 SGHTA and CDR2 FQGTGA. V lost 8 bases and J lost 1, with 18 bases in between. In DNA, the CDR3 is TGTGCCAGCTTCTCTAGCCGGCTAGACAGCAATCAGCCCCAGCATTTT. It yields the protein CASFSSRLDSNQPQHF.

The V and J genes are TRBV9 and TRBJ2-1, with 8 bases matching TRBD2. CDR1 is SGDLS, CDR2 YYNGEE, per germline. CDR3 length: 15 residues. Germline trimming cut 0 bases from V and 10 bases from J; bases unmatched to any gene: 9. CDR3 loop: CASSVAPAGDREQFF. The CDR3 DNA reads TGTGCCAGCAGCGTAGCCCCAGCGGGAGACAGAGAGCAGTTCTTC.

The chain has TRBV4-1 and TRBJ1-3, with D unresolved. The CDR3 is made up of 16 amino acids. Trimming removed 4 bases at V and 0 bases at J, with 13 bases between. Germline values: CDR1 MGHRA, CDR2 YSYEKL. CDR3 nucleotides: TGCGCCAGCAGCCGGCCGGTGACTGACTCTGGAAACACCATATATTTT. Translation gives CASSRPVTDSGNTIYF.

The V gene is TRBV19, the J gene TRBJ2-7, with TRBD2 identical over 10 bases. This CDR3 contains 15 residues. V lost 10 bases and J lost 1; bases outside the gene matches: 10. From germline, CDR1 is LNHDA and CDR2 SQIVND (reference sequence). The CDR3 protein is CATQGETSGSYEQYF. CDR3 nucleotides: TGTGCCACCCAAGGTGAGACTAGCGGGTCCTACGAGCAGTACTTC.

This clone was picked up one time. The chain recombines TRBV21-1 with TRBJ2-2; the DNA was not used to check the table's D call, TRBD1. TRBV21-1 is classified as a pseudogene. The CDR3 has 17 amino acids. CDR3 sequence (DNA): TGTGCCAGGCCCGCCCTTCAGGGTTTGTCTTACACCGGGGAGCTGTTTTTT. This codes for CARPALQGLSYTGELFF.

This clone came up once. The chain uses TRBV2 and TRBJ1-5, with TRBD1 matching over 10 bases. The CDR3 is 15 residues long. Germline V lookup: CDR1 SNHLY, CDR2 FYNNEI. The V gene end was trimmed by 7 bases and the J gene end by 6 bases; junction bases not matched to a gene: 9. Written as DNA, the CDR3 is TGTGCCAGCATGGCACCAGGGGACAGGGGTCAGCCCCAGCATTTT. It encodes CASMAPGDRGQPQHF.

V and J are TRBV29-1 and TRBJ2-5; D remains ambiguous. V was pared by 3 bases and J by 1 base, with 12 bases between. This CDR3 is 14 amino acids long. CDR1 SQVTM and CDR2 ANQGSEA come from the germline V gene. In DNA form, the CDR3 reads TGCAGCGTTGACTCCCTGGCGGTCCAAGAGACCCAGTACTTC. This translates into CSVDSLAVQETQYF.

This chain links TRBV9 with TRBJ1-2, with a weak D call TRBD1 (5 bases). The CDR3 is 14 amino acids. The germline V gene has CDR1 SGDLS and CDR2 YYNGEE. V was clipped by 2 bases and J by 7 bases, with 15 bases between them. CDR3 in DNA: TGTGCCAGCAGCGTTGCTCAGGGTTACGCTGGCTACACCTTC. It is translated as CASSVAQGYAGYTF.

This rearrangement joins TRBV5-4 to TRBJ2-7; tentative D call: TRBD2 (6 bases). CDR1 is SGHNT and CDR2 is YYREEE in the germline V gene (reference sequence). The CDR3 has 15 residues. V lost 1 base to trimming and J lost 4 bases, with 15 bases between them. Here the CDR3 DNA reads TGTGCCAGCAGCTTGAACCGGGACTTTGTTTACGAGCAGTACTTC. Protein product: CASSLNRDFVYEQYF.